This is a list of T cell receptor beta chains from one sample in a study of shared T cell receptors in the human thymus. Some clones are missing from TCRdb's copy, which holds only in-frame ones; the method was immunoSEQ multiplex PCR. This repertoire shows about 540,000 clones, around 78% found once; its top ten account for around 0.013%. This same sample was also taken into another study, of human thymus T cells.

The sample taken for sequencing was thymocytes. These receptors were taken from a boy in the first two years of life with a congenital heart defect. Both conserved end residues are part of each CDR3. The order of the fields is J gene, D gene, clone size, V gene, CDR3 DNA, CDR3 protein. A D gene is named only where the DNA matches it firmly. The size of a clone is reported for some rows only, either as once, few or many, or as a class for expanded clones.

J: TRBJ2-4; D: NA; size: NA; V: TRBV2; DNA: TGTGCCAGCAGTGGCCACCTTCTTTCTAGCGAATTAGCCAAAAACATTCAGTACTTC; CDR3: CASSGHLLSSELAKNIQYF
J: TRBJ2-3; D: TRBD2; size: NA; V: TRBV4-3; DNA: TGCGCCAGCAGCCCTTCCCCCCGGACTAGCGGGGGGGCACCTTCTGGGCAGTATTTT; CDR3: CASSPSPRTSGGAPSGQYF
J: TRBJ2-7; D: TRBD1; size: NA; V: TRBV25-1; DNA: TGTGCCAGCAGCCATATTAGTGGTGACAGGGGAGACTCCTACGAGCAGTACTTC; CDR3: CASSHISGDRGDSYEQYF
J: TRBJ2-7; D: NA; size: NA; V: TRBV10-2; DNA: TGCGCCAGCCGTGGGAGACTCTCCTCCTACGAGCAGTACTTC; CDR3: CASRGRLSSYEQYF
J: TRBJ2-7; D: NA; size: NA; V: TRBV18; DNA: TGTGCCAGCTCACCGAGACTCATCTCCTACGAGCAGTACTTC; CDR3: CASSPRLISYEQYF
J: TRBJ2-1; D: NA; size: NA; V: TRBV5-6; DNA: TGTGCCAGCCAACCGGATAGCGGTTCCTACAATGAGCAGTTCTTC; CDR3: CASQPDSGSYNEQFF
J: TRBJ2-1; D: NA; size: NA; V: TRBV27; DNA: TGTGCCAGCAGCCTCCCCTCCGGAGGGGAACATGAGCAGTTCTTC; CDR3: CASSLPSGGEHEQFF
J: TRBJ2-3; D: TRBD2; size: NA; V: TRBV2; DNA: TGTGCCAGCAGTGGATCTGCGGCTAGCGGGATGATCACAGATACGCAGTATTTT; CDR3: CASSGSAASGMITDTQYF
J: TRBJ1-5; D: TRBD1; size: NA; V: TRBV19; DNA: TGTGCCAGTAGTATAGAGGCGACAGGGAGTCTACCCCAGCATTTT; CDR3: CASSIEATGSLPQHF
J: TRBJ2-2; D: NA; size: NA; V: TRBV14; DNA: TGTGCCAGCAGCCAAGATTCAGGTCGGGAGAAAAGGAACACCGGGGAGCTGTTTTTT; CDR3: CASSQDSGREKRNTGELFF
J: TRBJ2-7; D: TRBD1; size: NA; V: TRBV6-1; DNA: TGTGCCATCAGCCGGACAGGGAAACACGAGCAGTACTTC; CDR3: CAISRTGKHEQYF
J: TRBJ2-2; D: TRBD2; size: NA; V: TRBV5-6; DNA: TGTGCCAGCAGCTTAAGCGGGAGGAAGGTCTCCGGGGAGCTGTTTTTT; CDR3: CASSLSGRKVSGELFF
J: TRBJ2-7; D: TRBD2; size: NA; V: TRBV5-4; DNA: TGTGCCAGCAGCTTATCGACTAGCGGGAGGTCCTACGAGCAGTACTTC; CDR3: CASSLSTSGRSYEQYF
J: TRBJ2-2; D: TRBD2; size: NA; V: TRBV7-9; DNA: TGTGCCAGCAGCCCAGGACTAGCGGGGATGGTGAGGAACACCGGGGAGCTGTTTTTT; CDR3: CASSPGLAGMVRNTGELFF
J: TRBJ2-7; D: NA; size: NA; V: TRBV29-1; DNA: TGCAGCGTTGGCAGGGAGGACACCTACGAGCAGTACTTC; CDR3: CSVGREDTYEQYF
J: TRBJ1-5; D: TRBD1; size: NA; V: TRBV18; DNA: TGTGCCAGCTCACCACCTGCCCGGACAGGGGATGGTCAGCCCCAGCATTTT; CDR3: CASSPPARTGDGQPQHF
J: TRBJ2-1; D: NA; size: NA; V: TRBV10-3; DNA: TGTGCCATCAGTGGAAAGCGGGCCCCCTCCTACAATGAGCAGTTCTTC; CDR3: CAISGKRAPSYNEQFF
J: TRBJ2-3; D: NA; size: NA; V: TRBV4-2; DNA: TGTGCCAGCAGCCAATACGAAGCAACAGCCGATTTACAGTATTTT; CDR3: CASSQYEATADLQYF
J: TRBJ2-3; D: NA; size: NA; V: TRBV11-3; DNA: TGTGCCAGCAGCTTAGATTGGAGGCGGACAGATACGCAGTATTTT; CDR3: CASSLDWRRTDTQYF
J: TRBJ2-7; D: NA; size: NA; V: TRBV11-3; DNA: TGTGCCAGCAGCTTGGCCGAATCCTACGAGCAGTACTTC; CDR3: CASSLAESYEQYF
J: TRBJ1-2; D: TRBD1; size: NA; V: TRBV19; DNA: TGTGCCACCTTGGACAGGGGCGACTATGGCTACACCTTC; CDR3: CATLDRGDYGYTF
J: TRBJ2-7; D: NA; size: NA; V: TRBV19; DNA: TGTGCCAGTAGTATCGGGAGGGGGCCGTACGAGCAGTACTTC; CDR3: CASSIGRGPYEQYF
J: TRBJ2-7; D: TRBD2; size: NA; V: TRBV27; DNA: TGTGCCAGCAGGGGGGGGTCAACGCAAGGCGAGCAGTACTTC; CDR3: CASRGGSTQGEQYF
J: TRBJ1-2; D: NA; size: NA; V: TRBV4-1; DNA: TGCGCCAGCAGCCAAGATCTTAACTATGGCTACACCTTC; CDR3: CASSQDLNYGYTF
J: TRBJ1-1; D: NA; size: NA; V: TRBV4-1; DNA: TGCGCCAGCAGCCCTACCCCTTCTAACACTGAAGCTTTCTTT; CDR3: CASSPTPSNTEAFF
J: TRBJ2-1; D: TRBD2; size: NA; V: TRBV7-2; DNA: TGTGCCAGCAGCCTACACCCTGGGACTAGCGGCAATGAGCAGTTCTTC; CDR3: CASSLHPGTSGNEQFF
J: TRBJ2-2; D: NA; size: NA; V: TRBV5-1; DNA: TGCGCCAGCAGGCGGGGGCGCGACACCGGGGAGCTGTTTTTT; CDR3: CASRRGRDTGELFF
J: TRBJ2-7; D: TRBD2; size: NA; V: TRBV11-2; DNA: TGTGCCAGCACTAGCGGGAGGGCAAGGGAAGCCTACGAGCAGTACTTC; CDR3: CASTSGRAREAYEQYF
J: TRBJ2-1; D: TRBD2; size: NA; V: TRBV19; DNA: TGTGCCAGTAGCCCAGGGGTTAGCGGGAGGCCCCCATCCTACAATGAGCAGTTCTTC; CDR3: CASSPGVSGRPPSYNEQFF
J: TRBJ2-1; D: TRBD2; size: NA; V: TRBV5-1; DNA: TGCGCCAGCAGCTTGGCCTGGACTAGCGGGAGGGCCCGTGAGCAGTTCTTC; CDR3: CASSLAWTSGRAREQFF
J: TRBJ2-7; D: TRBD2; size: NA; V: TRBV19; DNA: TGTGCCAGTAGTGCCGGGACTAGCGGGAGATCATGGGACTACGAGCAGTACTTC; CDR3: CASSAGTSGRSWDYEQYF
J: TRBJ1-3; D: TRBD1; size: NA; V: TRBV28; DNA: TGTGCCAGCACCGCCGGGCAGGGGGCAGGAAACACCATATATTTT; CDR3: CASTAGQGAGNTIYF
J: TRBJ2-3; D: TRBD1; size: once; V: TRBV14; DNA: TGTGCCAGCAGCCCAGGGGGCCCAGATACGCAGTATTTT; CDR3: CASSPGGPDTQYF
J: TRBJ1-2; D: TRBD1; size: NA; V: TRBV30; DNA: TGTGCCTGGAGTGTGGGACAGGGGGATATCTATGGCTACACCTTC; CDR3: CAWSVGQGDIYGYTF
J: TRBJ2-1; D: TRBD2; size: NA; V: TRBV25-1; DNA: TGTGCCAGCAGTGATGGGCTAGCGGGAGGGGGTGAGCAGTTCTTC; CDR3: CASSDGLAGGGEQFF
J: TRBJ2-5; D: NA; size: NA; V: TRBV15; DNA: TGTGCCACCAGCAGAGATGGTGGCCCCAGGGGACAAGAGACCCAGTACTTC; CDR3: CATSRDGGPRGQETQYF
J: TRBJ2-5; D: NA; size: NA; V: TRBV19; DNA: TGTGCCAGTAGTATACGGTTCGGGTTCGCCAGGGTACAAGAGACCCAGTACTTC; CDR3: CASSIRFGFARVQETQYF
J: TRBJ2-7; D: NA; size: NA; V: TRBV29-1; DNA: TGCAGCGTCGCAAGGGGGGGAAAGAGGGAGCAGTACTTC; CDR3: CSVARGGKREQYF
J: TRBJ2-3; D: NA; size: NA; V: TRBV7-8; DNA: TGTGCCAGCAGCGGAAGGGGGAAAACTAGCACAGATACGCAGTATTTT; CDR3: CASSGRGKTSTDTQYF
J: TRBJ2-4; D: TRBD2; size: once; V: TRBV15; DNA: TGTGCCACCAGCAGAGAGGGAGGGACAGCCAAAAACATTCAGTACTTC; CDR3: CATSREGGTAKNIQYF
J: TRBJ2-1; D: TRBD1; size: NA; V: TRBV10-1; DNA: TGCGCCAGCAGTGAGCGCCGGGACAGGGGGAAGAATGAGCAGTTCTTC; CDR3: CASSERRDRGKNEQFF
J: TRBJ2-2; D: TRBD1; size: NA; V: TRBV19; DNA: TGTGCCAGTAGCCACCGACAGGGGGCTAACACCGGGGAGCTGTTTTTT; CDR3: CASSHRQGANTGELFF
J: TRBJ2-7; D: TRBD2; size: NA; V: TRBV10-3; DNA: TGTGCCATCGGGACTAGCGGGACTTACGAGCAGTACTTC; CDR3: CAIGTSGTYEQYF
J: TRBJ2-2; D: NA; size: NA; V: TRBV11-2; DNA: TGTGCCAGCAGCTTAGGAGTTCTGGGCGCCCCGGACACCGGGGAGCTGTTTTTT; CDR3: CASSLGVLGAPDTGELFF
J: TRBJ1-5; D: NA; size: NA; V: TRBV4-3; DNA: TGCGCCAGCAGCCAAGCCCACCTGGACAGACATCAGCCCCAGCATTTT; CDR3: CASSQAHLDRHQPQHF
J: TRBJ2-7; D: NA; size: NA; V: TRBV7-6; DNA: TGTGCCAGCAGCCCTTATACCCGCGGGACTCCGGGACTTAGTCGTTACGAGCAGTACTTC; CDR3: CASSPYTRGTPGLSRYEQYF
J: TRBJ1-1; D: TRBD1; size: few; V: TRBV27; DNA: TGTGCCAGCAGTCAATTGACAGGGGAAGCTTTCTTT; CDR3: CASSQLTGEAFF
J: TRBJ2-1; D: TRBD2; size: NA; V: TRBV5-4; DNA: TGTGCCAGCAGCTTTATGTCTAGCGGGATGATTAGCTCCTACAATGAGCAGTTCTTC; CDR3: CASSFMSSGMISSYNEQFF